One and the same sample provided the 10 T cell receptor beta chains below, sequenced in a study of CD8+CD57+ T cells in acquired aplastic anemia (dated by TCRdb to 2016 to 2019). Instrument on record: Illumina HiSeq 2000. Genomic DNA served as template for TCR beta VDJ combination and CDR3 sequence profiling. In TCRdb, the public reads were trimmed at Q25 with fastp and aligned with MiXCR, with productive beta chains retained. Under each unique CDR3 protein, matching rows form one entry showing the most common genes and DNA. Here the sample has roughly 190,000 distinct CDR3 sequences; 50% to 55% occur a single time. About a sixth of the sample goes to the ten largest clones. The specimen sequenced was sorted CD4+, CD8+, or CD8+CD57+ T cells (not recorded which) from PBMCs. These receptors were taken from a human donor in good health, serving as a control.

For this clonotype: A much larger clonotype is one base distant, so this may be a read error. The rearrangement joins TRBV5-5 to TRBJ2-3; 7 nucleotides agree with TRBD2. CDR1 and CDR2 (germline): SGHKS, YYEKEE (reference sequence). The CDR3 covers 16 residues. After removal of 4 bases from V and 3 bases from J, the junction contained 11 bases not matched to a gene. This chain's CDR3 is CASSSAQRGITDTQYF. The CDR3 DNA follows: TGTGCCAGCAGCAGTGCCCAGCGGGGTATTACAGATACGCAGTATTTT.

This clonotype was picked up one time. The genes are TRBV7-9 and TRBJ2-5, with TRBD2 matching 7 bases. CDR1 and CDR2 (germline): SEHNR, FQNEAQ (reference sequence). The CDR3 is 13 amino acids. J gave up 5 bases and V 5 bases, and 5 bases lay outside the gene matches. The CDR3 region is CASSVLAMETQYF. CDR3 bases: TGTGCCAGCAGCGTACTAGCGATGGAGACCCAGTACTTC.

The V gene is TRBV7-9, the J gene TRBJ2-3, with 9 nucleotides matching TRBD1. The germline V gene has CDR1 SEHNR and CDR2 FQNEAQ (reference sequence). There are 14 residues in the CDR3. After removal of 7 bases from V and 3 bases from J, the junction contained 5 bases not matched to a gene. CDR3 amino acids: CASTGGTGTDTQYF. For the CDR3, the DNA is TGTGCCAGCACTGGAGGGACAGGGACAGATACGCAGTATTTT.

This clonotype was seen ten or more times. The CDR3 coding sequence is TGTGCCAGCAGCCCCGGACCCGGCTCCTACAATGAGCAGTTCTTC. Translated, it gives CASSPGPGSYNEQFF. This chain uses TRBV7-2 with TRBJ2-1; D is unclear. V was cut by 5 bases and J by 0 bases, with 11 bases left in between. The CDR3 spans 15 residues. Germline-derived CDR1 and CDR2 are SGHTA and FQGNSA.

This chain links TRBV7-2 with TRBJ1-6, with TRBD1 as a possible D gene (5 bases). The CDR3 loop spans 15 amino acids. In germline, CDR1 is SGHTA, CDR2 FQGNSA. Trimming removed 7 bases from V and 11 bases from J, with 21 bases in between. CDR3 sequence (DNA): TGTGCCAGCACCCCCCGACTGGGGGGTAACCCACCCCTCCACTTT. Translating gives CASTPRLGGNPPLHF.

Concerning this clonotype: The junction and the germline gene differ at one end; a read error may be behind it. CDR3 nucleotide sequence: TGTGCCAGCAGTTCTCTCGGGTTCTACGAGCAGTACTTC. Protein product: CASSSLGFYEQYF. The chain joins TRBV24-1 to TRBJ2-7; D not resolved. Germline loops: CDR1 KGHDR, CDR2 SFDVKD. This CDR3 has 13 residues.

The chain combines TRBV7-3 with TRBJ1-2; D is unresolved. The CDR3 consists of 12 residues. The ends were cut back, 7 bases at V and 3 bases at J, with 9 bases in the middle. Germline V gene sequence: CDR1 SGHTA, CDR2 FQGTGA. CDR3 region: CASNPWDYGYTF. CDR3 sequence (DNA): TGTGCCAGCAACCCTTGGGACTATGGCTACACCTTC.

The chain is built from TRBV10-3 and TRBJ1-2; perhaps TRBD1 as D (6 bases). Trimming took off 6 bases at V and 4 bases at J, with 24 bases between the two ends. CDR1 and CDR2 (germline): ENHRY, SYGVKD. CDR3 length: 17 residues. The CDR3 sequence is CAISGRGTGPLGYGYTF. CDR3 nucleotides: TGTGCCATCAGCGGCAGGGGAACAGGACCTCTCGGCTATGGCTACACCTTC.

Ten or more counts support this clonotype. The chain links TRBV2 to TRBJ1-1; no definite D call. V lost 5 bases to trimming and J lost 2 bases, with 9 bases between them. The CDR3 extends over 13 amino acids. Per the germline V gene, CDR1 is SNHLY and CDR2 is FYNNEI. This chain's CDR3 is CASSTETNTEAFF. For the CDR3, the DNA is TGTGCCAGCAGTACTGAGACAAACACTGAAGCTTTCTTT.

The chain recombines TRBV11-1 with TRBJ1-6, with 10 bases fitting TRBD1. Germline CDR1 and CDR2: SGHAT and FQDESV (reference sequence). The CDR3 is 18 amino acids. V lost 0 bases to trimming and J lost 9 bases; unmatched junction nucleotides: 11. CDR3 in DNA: TGTGCCAGCAGCTTAGCGGATAGCGGACAGGGGGAAGGTTCACCCCTCCACTTT. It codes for CASSLADSGQGEGSPLHF.